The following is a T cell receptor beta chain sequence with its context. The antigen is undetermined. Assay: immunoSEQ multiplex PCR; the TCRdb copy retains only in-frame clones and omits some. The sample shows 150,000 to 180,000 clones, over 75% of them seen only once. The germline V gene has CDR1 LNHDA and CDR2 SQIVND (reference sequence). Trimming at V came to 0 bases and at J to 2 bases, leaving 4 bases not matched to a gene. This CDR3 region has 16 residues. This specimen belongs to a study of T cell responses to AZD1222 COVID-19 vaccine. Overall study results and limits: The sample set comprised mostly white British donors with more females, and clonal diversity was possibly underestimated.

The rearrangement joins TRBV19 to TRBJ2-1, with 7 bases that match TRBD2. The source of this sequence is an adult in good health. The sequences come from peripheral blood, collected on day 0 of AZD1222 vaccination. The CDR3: CASSIEGGSPYNEQFF. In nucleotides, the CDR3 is TGTGCCAGTAGTATAGAGGGCGGGAGTCCCTACAATGAGCAGTTCTTC.